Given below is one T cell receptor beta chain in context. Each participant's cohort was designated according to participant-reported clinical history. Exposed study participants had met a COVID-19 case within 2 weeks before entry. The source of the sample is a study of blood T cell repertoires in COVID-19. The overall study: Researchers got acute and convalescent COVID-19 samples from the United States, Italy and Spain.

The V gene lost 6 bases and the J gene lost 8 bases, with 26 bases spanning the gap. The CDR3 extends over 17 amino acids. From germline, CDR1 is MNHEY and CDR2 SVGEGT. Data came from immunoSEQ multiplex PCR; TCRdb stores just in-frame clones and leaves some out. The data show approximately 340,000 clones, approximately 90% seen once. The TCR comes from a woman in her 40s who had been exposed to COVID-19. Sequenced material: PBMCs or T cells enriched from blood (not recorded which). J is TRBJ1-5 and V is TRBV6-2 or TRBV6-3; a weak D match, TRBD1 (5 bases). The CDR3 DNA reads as TGTGCCAGCAGCCCTCACGGGGGGAGTAGCAAGGAGAAGCCCCAGCATTTT. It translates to CASSPHGGSSKEKPQHF.